This passage covers 25 T cell receptor beta chains from one sample sequenced in a study of cytomegalovirus exposure and HLA in healthy donors. The PCR was carried out with 60 Vbeta primers and 13 Jbeta primers. Sequenced by immunoSEQ multiplex PCR; TCRdb stores in-frame clones only, minus some. Here the sample spans approximately 200,000 clones, roughly four fifths being singletons. Sequencing was performed on PBMCs. These receptors were collected from a girl under 10 years old in good health and CMV-seronegative.

This chain links TRBV5-1 with TRBJ2-7; D remains unclear. The CDR3 has 14 residues. CDR1 and CDR2 from the germline V gene are SGHRS and YFSETQ. V was cut by 0 bases and J by 3 bases, with 10 bases left in between. The CDR3 reads CASSLEARGYEQYF. CDR3 nucleotide sequence: TGCGCCAGCAGCTTGGAGGCGCGCGGCTACGAGCAGTACTTC.

The chain couples TRBV30 to TRBJ2-1; D unclear. Per the germline V gene, CDR1 is GTSNPN and CDR2 is SVGIG (reference sequence). V lost 0 bases and J 5 bases, leaving 14 bases between the germline ends. The CDR3 totals 15 residues. The CDR3 coding sequence is TGTGCCTGGAGTGTCTCCGGAGCTTTAAACAATGAGCAGTTCTTC. This encodes CAWSVSGALNNEQFF.

In this sample, this clone turned up a few times. J is TRBJ2-7 and V is TRBV5-1; D is possibly TRBD1 (6 bases). This CDR3 has 14 amino acids. V was pared by 4 bases and J by 3 bases, with 14 bases between. CDR1 and CDR2 from the germline V gene are SGHRS and YFSETQ. The CDR3 here is CASSLGDRIYEQYF. DNA of the CDR3: TGCGCCAGCAGCCTTGGTGACAGGATCTACGAGCAGTACTTC.

The chain uses TRBV25-1 and TRBJ1-2, with TRBD1 matching 7 bases. Unmatched junction bases numbered 10, after V lost 1 base and J lost 8 bases. The V gene's germline CDR1 is MGHDK and CDR2 SYGVNS. The CDR3 is 15 amino acids. The DNA for the CDR3 is TGTGCCAGCAGTGAATCGAGGGGGCAACGCGGCGGCTACACCTTC. This gives the protein CASSESRGQRGGYTF.

This clone has only one observation. The chain uses TRBV27 and TRBJ2-1; D gene unclear. Germline CDR1 is MNHEY and CDR2 is SMNVEV (reference sequence). Trimming removed 2 bases at V and 0 bases at J, with 8 bases between. This CDR3 has 15 residues. Written as DNA, the CDR3 is TGTGCCAGCAGTTTAGGTCCCAGCTCCTACAATGAGCAGTTCTTC. Protein product: CASSLGPSSYNEQFF.

The chain employs TRBV4-1 and TRBJ2-4, with TRBD2 matching over 7 bases. CDR1 is MGHRA, CDR2 YSYEKL, per germline. The CDR3 is 18 amino acids. V shed 3 bases and J 1 base; nucleotides not matched to a gene: 12. The CDR3 sequence: CASSHRLLGGRAKNIQYF. For the CDR3, the DNA is TGCGCCAGCAGCCATCGCCTCCTGGGGGGGAGGGCCAAAAACATTCAGTACTTC.

V gene TRBV21-1 combines with J gene TRBJ1-2; TRBD1 reflects the table's D call only, with no check against the DNA. TRBV21-1 is a documented pseudogene. This CDR3 comprises 17 residues. The CDR3 reads CASSHPPQGEIFQGYTF. Written as DNA, the CDR3 is TGTGCCAGCAGCCATCCCCCGCAGGGTGAAATCTTCCAAGGCTACACCTTC.

The gene calls are TRBV6-5 and TRBJ2-1, with 13 bases aligning to TRBD2. Germline V gives CDR1 MNHEY, CDR2 SVGAGI. Unmatched junction bases numbered 4, after V lost 7 bases and J lost 7 bases. This CDR3 spans 14 amino acids. The CDR3 sequence: CASTWGLAGNEQFF. CDR3 sequence (DNA): TGTGCCAGCACTTGGGGACTAGCGGGGAATGAGCAGTTCTTC.

This chain connects TRBV5-1 to TRBJ2-2, with TRBD2 matching 12 bases. The junction had 6 bases not matched to a gene; V was cut back by 2 bases and J by 4 bases. The CDR3 has 17 residues. Germline CDR1 reads SGHRS; CDR2 reads YFSETQ. CDR3 DNA: TGCGCCAGCAGCTTTGCTAGCGGGGGGGCTGGCACCGGGGAGCTGTTTTTT. Protein sequence: CASSFASGGAGTGELFF. The whole variable domain, remainder taken from reference TRBV5-1 and TRBJ2-2, is KAGVTQTPRYLIKTRGQQVTLSCSPISGHRSVSWYQQTPGQGLQFLFEYFSETQRNKGNFPGRFSGRQFSNSRSEMNVSTLELGDSALYLCASSFASGGAGTGELFFGEGSRLTVL.

This clone was recorded a few times. The J gene is TRBJ1-4, the V gene TRBV25-1; weak D call: TRBD1 (5 bases). Germline lookup yields CDR1 MGHDK and CDR2 SYGVNS. CDR3 size: 15 residues. The V end was cut by 8 bases, the J end by 7 bases, with 20 bases between. The DNA for the CDR3 is TGTGCCAGCTCCTCAGCCCGGGGGGTTGGTGAAAAACTGTTTTTT. This gives the protein CASSSARGVGEKLFF. The variable domain in full, with the rest retrieved from reference TRBV25-1 and TRBJ1-4, is EADIYQTPRYLVIGTGKKITLECSQTMGHDKMYWYQQDPGMELHLIHYSYGVNSTEKGDLSSESTVSRIRTEHFPLTLESARPSHTSQYLCASSSARGVGEKLFFGSGTQLSVL.

Only one count was recorded for this clone. The rearrangement uses TRBV9 and TRBJ1-4, with D possibly matching TRBD1 (5 bases). The germline V gene encodes CDR1 SGDLS and CDR2 YYNGEE. The CDR3 is made up of 13 amino acids. V lost 3 bases to trimming and J lost 8 bases, with 11 bases between them. CDR3 sequence: CASSAGGDEKLFF. As DNA, the CDR3 is TGTGCCAGCAGCGCCGGGGGGGACGAAAAACTGTTTTTT.

The chain is built from TRBV7-9 and TRBJ1-5; D gene ambiguous. Germline values: CDR1 SEHNR, CDR2 FQNEAQ (reference sequence). This CDR3 spans 12 amino acids. Trimming pared 5 bases from V and 7 bases from J, leaving 9 bases between. CDR3 protein: CASSRERQPQHF. The CDR3 bases are TGTGCCAGCAGCCGAGAACGGCAGCCCCAGCATTTT.

This chain connects TRBV18 to TRBJ2-5, with D uncertain. The CDR3 spans 12 residues. V lost 3 bases and J 2 bases, leaving 4 bases between the germline ends. CDR1 is KGHSH, CDR2 LQKENI, per germline. The CDR3 bases are TGTGCCAGCTCACCTAAACAAGAGACCCAGTACTTC. This encodes CASSPKQETQYF.

This clone was found a few times. The rearrangement joins TRBV7-3 to TRBJ1-1, with D uncertain. Germline V gene lookup returns CDR1 SGHTA and CDR2 FQGTGA. Trimming took off 5 bases at V and 0 bases at J, with 7 bases between the two ends. This CDR3 is built from 13 residues. This chain's CDR3 is CASSITVNTEAFF. DNA for the CDR3: TGTGCCAGCAGCATCACAGTGAACACTGAAGCTTTCTTT.

The count of this clone is one. The V gene is TRBV5-1, the J gene TRBJ2-3; 7 bases are a match to TRBD2. Per the germline V gene, CDR1 is SGHRS and CDR2 is YFSETQ. The CDR3 runs to 14 residues. After removal of 1 base from V and 6 bases from J, the junction contained 5 bases not matched to a gene. The CDR3 DNA follows: TGCGCCAGCAGCTTGCGCACAGCGGGGGATACGCAGTATTTT. Amino acid sequence: CASSLRTAGDTQYF.

The chain is built from TRBV7-9 and TRBJ2-2; TRBD2 might be the D (5 bases). CDR1 and CDR2 from the germline V gene are SEHNR and FQNEAQ (reference sequence). This CDR3 is 14 amino acids long. Trimming cost V 7 bases and J 6 bases, with 15 bases left between them. CDR3: CASTSTPGAGELFF. CDR3 sequence (DNA): TGTGCCAGCACCTCGACCCCCGGGGCCGGGGAGCTGTTTTTT.

This clone has a handful of counts. This chain joins TRBV27 and TRBJ2-6, with D unresolved. Between the trimmed V and J ends, which lost 6 bases and 2 bases, there was a span of 14 bases. Germline CDR1 MNHEY, CDR2 SMNVEV (reference sequence). The CDR3 has 16 residues. This CDR3 is CASRFRWKAGANVLTF. The CDR3 bases are TGTGCCAGCAGGTTCAGGTGGAAAGCTGGGGCCAACGTCCTGACTTTC.

The CDR3 is CASSFPTSASYNEQFF. The CDR3 region has the DNA TGTGCCAGCAGCTTTCCCACTAGCGCCTCCTACAATGAGCAGTTCTTC. The chain uses TRBV7-9 and TRBJ2-1; 7 bases are a match to TRBD2. Germline V CDR1 and CDR2: SEHNR, FQNEAQ (reference sequence). The V segment lost 3 bases and the J segment 0 bases; nucleotides outside the gene matches: 5. This CDR3 is 16 amino acids long.

The gene calls are TRBV5-6 and TRBJ2-2, with D uncertain. Trimming took 1 base from V and 0 from J, leaving 10 bases between them. This CDR3 spans 16 amino acids. Germline lookup yields CDR1 SGHDT and CDR2 YYEEEE. CDR3 protein: CASSLPLTTNTGELFF. The CDR3 DNA sequence: TGTGCCAGCAGCTTGCCCCTGACAACGAACACCGGGGAGCTGTTTTTT.

The rearrangement uses TRBV6-1 and TRBJ2-5, with D uncertain. The CDR3 totals 14 residues. V lost 1 base to trimming and J lost 4 bases, with 10 bases between them. Looked up from germline, CDR1 is MNHNS and CDR2 is SASEGT. CDR3 protein: CASSEGGGSETQYF. The CDR3 DNA sequence: TGTGCCAGCAGTGAAGGCGGTGGGTCAGAGACCCAGTACTTC.

The chain couples TRBV5-4 to TRBJ2-6, with TRBD2 matching over 8 bases. Germline V gives CDR1 SGHNT, CDR2 YYREEE (reference sequence). With 4 bases clipped from V and 4 bases from J, the junction kept 10 bases outside the gene matches. The CDR3 is 17 amino acids. The CDR3 reads CASSLGTRSAGANVLTF. The CDR3 region has the DNA TGTGCCAGCAGCCTTGGGACTAGATCCGCCGGGGCCAACGTCCTGACTTTC.

The rearrangement links TRBV18 to TRBJ2-7, with unresolved D. V lost 5 bases and J lost 3, with 11 bases in between. Germline assignment: CDR1 KGHSH and CDR2 LQKENI. The CDR3 sequence is 13 residues long. CDR3 in DNA: TGTGCCAGCTCATTCCGGGTTGACTACGAGCAGTACTTC. Residues: CASSFRVDYEQYF.

The chain carries TRBV6-4 and TRBJ2-2, with 13 bases fitting TRBD2. There are 17 residues in the CDR3. Germline V CDR1 and CDR2: MRHNA, SNTAGT. The J segment lost 2 bases and the V segment lost 6 bases, leaving 6 bases of the junction unmatched. This chain's CDR3 is CASSPRTSGGNTGELFF. The CDR3 nucleotides are TGTGCCAGCAGCCCCAGGACTAGCGGGGGTAACACCGGGGAGCTGTTTTTT.

V usage is TRBV7-8 and J usage is TRBJ1-2, with TRBD1 matching 11 bases. Germline CDR1 is SGHVS and CDR2 is FQNEAQ. This CDR3 is 13 amino acids long. The trim removed 5 bases at V and 10 bases at J, leaving 6 bases unmatched. The CDR3 protein is CASSVGTGGVYTF. CDR3 nucleotide sequence: TGTGCCAGCAGCGTAGGGACAGGGGGTGTCTACACCTTC.

With regard to this clone: With a much larger clone just one base away, this may be a read error. The CDR3 here is CASSPGVNYGYTF. The CDR3 DNA is TGTGCCAGCAGCCCAGGGGTTAACTATGGCTACACCTTC. The chain joins TRBV7-9 to TRBJ1-2; D is possibly TRBD1 (6 bases). The CDR3 consists of 13 residues. V dropped 5 bases and J dropped 1 base, with 8 bases sitting between them. Germline V gene data show CDR1 as SEHNR and CDR2 as FQNEAQ (reference sequence).